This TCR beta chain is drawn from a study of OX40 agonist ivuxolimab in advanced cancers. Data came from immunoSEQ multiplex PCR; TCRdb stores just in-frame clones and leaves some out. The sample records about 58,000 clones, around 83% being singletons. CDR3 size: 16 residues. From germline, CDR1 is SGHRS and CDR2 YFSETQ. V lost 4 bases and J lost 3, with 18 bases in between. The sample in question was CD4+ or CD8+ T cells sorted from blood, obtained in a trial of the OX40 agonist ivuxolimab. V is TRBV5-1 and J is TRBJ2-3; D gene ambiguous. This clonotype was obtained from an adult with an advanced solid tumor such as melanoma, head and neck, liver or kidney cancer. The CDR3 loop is CASSAPEVLLTDTQYF. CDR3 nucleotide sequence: TGCGCCAGCAGCGCGCCTGAGGTGTTGTTAACAGATACGCAGTATTTT. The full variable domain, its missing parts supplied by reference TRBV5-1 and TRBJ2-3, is KAGVTQTPRYLIKTRGQQVTLSCSPISGHRSVSWYQQTPGQGLQFLFEYFSETQRNKGNFPGRFSGRQFSNSRSEMNVSTLELGDSALYLCASSAPEVLLTDTQYFGPGTRLTVL.